This passage covers 28 T cell receptor beta chains from one sample sequenced in a study of OX40 agonist ivuxolimab in advanced cancers. Here immunoSEQ multiplex PCR was the method, and the copy in TCRdb shows in-frame clones only, minus some. The data show tens of thousands of clones, around 80% seen once. Specimen: CD4+ or CD8+ T cells sorted from blood, collected in a trial of the OX40 agonist ivuxolimab. Source of these receptors: an adult with an advanced solid tumor such as melanoma, head and neck, liver or kidney cancer.

This sequence joins TRBV7-9 and TRBJ1-3; D remains ambiguous. Germline CDR1 reads SEHNR; CDR2 reads FQNEAQ (reference sequence). V gave up 0 bases and J gave up 1 base, with 4 bases separating them. CDR3 length: 14 amino acids. The CDR3 DNA is TGTGCCAGCAGCTTAGCGGGATCTGGAAACACCATATATTTT. Translated: CASSLAGSGNTIYF.

The gene calls are TRBV6-5 and TRBJ1-2; 10 bases match TRBD1. Germline CDR1 reads MNHEY; CDR2 reads SVGAGI. V shed 5 bases and J 5 bases; nucleotides not matched to a gene: 8. The CDR3 spans 15 residues. CDR3 sequence: CASSPRQGAIYGYTF. The CDR3 DNA reads as TGTGCCAGCAGTCCTAGACAGGGGGCGATTTATGGCTACACCTTC.

This clone has a handful of counts. V and J are TRBV19 and TRBJ2-6; TRBD1 matches at 7 bases. The J segment lost 0 bases and the V segment lost 7 bases, leaving 12 bases of the junction unmatched. Germline V CDR1 and CDR2: LNHDA, SQIVND (reference sequence). The CDR3 length is 18 residues. CDR3 amino acids: CASNNRPGGSSGANVLTF. In nucleotides, the CDR3 is TGTGCCAGTAACAACAGGCCAGGGGGTTCCTCTGGGGCCAACGTCCTGACTTTC.

This sequence joins TRBV27 and TRBJ1-6; possibly TRBD1 for D (5 bases). Germline V gives CDR1 MNHEY, CDR2 SMNVEV (reference sequence). V was shortened by 3 bases and J by 9 bases, with 18 bases between the two germline ends. This CDR3 has 16 residues. The CDR3 here is CASSFIRGPIPSPLHF. The CDR3 nucleotides are TGTGCCAGCAGTTTTATCCGGGGCCCTATACCTTCACCCCTCCACTTT.

The chain joins TRBV19 to TRBJ1-5; 7 bases fit TRBD1. The length of the CDR3 is 15 residues. V gave up 5 bases and J gave up 0 bases; unmatched junction bases: 4. Germline CDR1 is LNHDA and CDR2 is SQIVND (reference sequence). CDR3 nucleotide sequence: TGTGCCAGTAGTTCGACAGGGCGTAGCAATCAGCCCCAGCATTTT. Its translation is CASSSTGRSNQPQHF. The complete variable domain, with remaining parts taken from reference TRBV19 and TRBJ1-5, reads DGGITQSPKYLFRKEGQNVTLSCEQNLNHDAMYWYRQDPGQGLRLIYYSQIVNDFQKGDIAEGYSVSREKKESFPLTVTSAQKNPTAFYLCASSSTGRSNQPQHFGDGTRLSIL.

Turning to this clone: The junction and the germline gene differ at one end; a read error may be behind it. The chain employs TRBV7-3 and TRBJ1-2, with 8 bases lining up with TRBD1. The CDR3 consists of 17 residues. CDR1 and CDR2 (germline): SGHTA, FQGTGA. Written as DNA, the CDR3 is TGTGCCAGCAGTGAGACCGGGACAGGAGGACTTAACTATGGCTACGCCTTC. Amino acids: CASSETGTGGLNYGYAF.

The V gene is TRBV27, the J gene TRBJ1-6; 9 nucleotides align to TRBD1. Germline assignment: CDR1 MNHEY and CDR2 SMNVEV (reference sequence). Losses at the gene ends were 7 bases for V and 9 bases for J; bases not matched to a gene: 7. This CDR3 is built from 14 residues. DNA for the CDR3: TGTGCCAGCACCTTGGGACAGGGAGGTTCACCCCTCCACTTT. It is translated as CASTLGQGGSPLHF.

This clone was detected only a few times. The gene calls are TRBV6-5 and TRBJ2-1; a possible D gene is TRBD2 (6 bases). The ends were cut back, 5 bases at V and 10 bases at J, with 12 bases in the middle. Germline CDR1 is MNHEY and CDR2 is SVGAGI. This CDR3 spans 12 amino acids. The CDR3 nucleotides are TGTGCCAGCAGTCATCCGGAGGGGGAGCAGTTCTTC. As protein: CASSHPEGEQFF.

The V and J genes are TRBV30 and TRBJ2-3; D is ambiguous. CDR1 and CDR2 (germline): GTSNPN, SVGIG (reference sequence). V lost 2 bases to trimming and J lost 5 bases, with 8 bases between them. This CDR3 comprises 12 residues. The CDR3 spells CAWSWLGDTQYF. CDR3 in DNA: TGTGCCTGGAGTTGGCTAGGAGATACGCAGTATTTT.

The chain joins TRBV28 to TRBJ2-5, with 9 bases that match TRBD2. The CDR3 consists of 13 residues. Germline V gene sequence: CDR1 MDHEN, CDR2 SYDVKM. J lost 1 base, V lost 11 bases, and 5 bases had no gene match. The CDR3 sequence is CAGSGGFQETQYF. CDR3 coding DNA: TGTGCCGGGAGCGGGGGGTTCCAAGAGACCCAGTACTTC.

The gene calls are TRBV29-1 and TRBJ2-7; D is unclear. V lost 0 bases and J 3 bases, leaving 6 bases between the germline ends. In germline, CDR1 is SQVTM, CDR2 ANQGSEA. The CDR3 runs to 12 residues. The CDR3 sequence is CSVEDPGYEQYF. As DNA, the CDR3 is TGCAGCGTTGAAGACCCCGGCTACGAGCAGTACTTC.

The chain links TRBV29-1 to TRBJ2-7, with D unresolved. V lost 4 bases and J lost 6, with 7 bases in between. Germline assignment: CDR1 SQVTM and CDR2 ANQGSEA. The length of the CDR3 is 10 residues. This chain's CDR3 is CSVVVGEQYF. CDR3 bases: TGCAGCGTTGTGGTGGGCGAGCAGTACTTC.

The CDR3 bases are TGTGCCAGCAGCTTAGGGGTCAGGGAACGAGCCAATGAGCAGTTCTTC. Its translation: CASSLGVRERANEQFF. J is TRBJ2-1 and V is TRBV11-3; possibly TRBD1 for D (5 bases). The germline gives CDR1 SGHNT, CDR2 YENEEA. Trimming cost V 1 base and J 6 bases, with 16 bases left between them. This CDR3 is built from 16 residues.

This rearrangement joins TRBV5-4 to TRBJ1-1; possibly TRBD1 for D (6 bases). Per the germline V gene, CDR1 is SGHNT and CDR2 is YYREEE (reference sequence). V gave up 4 bases and J gave up 1 base, with 26 bases separating them. This CDR3 is 19 amino acids long. The CDR3 spells CASSRGGQGSLSKNTEAFF. CDR3 in DNA: TGTGCCAGCAGCCGAGGGGGGCAGGGGTCCCTCTCTAAGAACACTGAAGCTTTCTTT.

This clone has just a few counts. The rearrangement joins TRBV6-1 to TRBJ2-7; TRBD1 aligns across 9 bases. CDR1 is MNHNS and CDR2 is SASEGT in the germline V gene. With V trimmed by 5 bases and J by 1 base, 6 bases remained unmatched. The CDR3 sequence is 15 residues long. Written as DNA, the CDR3 is TGTGCCAGCAGTAGGACCGGGACAGGGTCCTACGAGCAGTACTTC. Translating it yields CASSRTGTGSYEQYF.

This rearrangement joins TRBV27 to TRBJ1-6, with D unresolved. Germline lookup yields CDR1 MNHEY and CDR2 SMNVEV (reference sequence). The CDR3 consists of 15 residues. Deletions cut 7 bases from V and 1 base from J, with 11 bases between. CDR3 sequence: CASTSLGSYNSPLHF. The CDR3 DNA follows: TGTGCCAGCACGTCACTCGGGTCCTATAATTCACCCCTCCACTTT.

The chain combines TRBV7-3 with TRBJ1-4; D unresolved. This CDR3 region has 14 residues. The V and J ends lost 3 bases and 0 bases respectively, with 5 bases between them. Germline CDR1 SGHTA, CDR2 FQGTGA. The CDR3 DNA reads as TGTGCCAGCAGCTTGACTGCAACTAATGAAAAACTGTTTTTT. It yields the protein CASSLTATNEKLFF.

There are a few counts of this clone. The chain couples TRBV5-1 to TRBJ2-5, with D unresolved. V was cut by 2 bases and J by 5 bases, with 7 bases left in between. Looked up from germline, CDR1 is SGHRS and CDR2 is YFSETQ. The CDR3 runs to 12 residues. The CDR3 protein is CASSFSGETQYF. The CDR3 DNA reads as TGCGCCAGCAGCTTCTCGGGTGAGACCCAGTACTTC.

V is TRBV18 and J is TRBJ1-5, with D perhaps TRBD1 (5 bases). The germline V gene encodes CDR1 KGHSH and CDR2 LQKENI. The germline V and J ends were trimmed by 2 bases and 8 bases, with 19 bases remaining between them. The CDR3 spans 16 residues. The CDR3 DNA reads TGTGCCAGCTCACCAATCCAAGCGTCAAGAGGGGAGCCCCAGCATTTT. This sequence encodes CASSPIQASRGEPQHF.

This chain joins TRBV4-2 and TRBJ2-3; D is tentatively TRBD1 or TRBD2 (6 bases each). With 0 bases removed from V and 3 bases from J, the gap between germline ends came to 10 bases. Germline V CDR1 and CDR2: LGHNA, YNFKEQ. This CDR3 region has 15 residues. The CDR3 here is CASSQDSGATDTQYF. In DNA, the CDR3 is TGTGCCAGCAGCCAAGATTCGGGGGCGACAGATACGCAGTATTTT.

This clone was recorded only once. The rearrangement uses TRBV6-5 and TRBJ1-1; no definite D call. Per germline, CDR1 MNHEY and CDR2 SVGAGI. The CDR3 covers 14 residues. With 8 bases removed from V and 1 base from J, the gap between germline ends came to 14 bases. The CDR3 loop reads CASRPEKGNTEAFF. The DNA of the CDR3 is TGTGCCAGCCGCCCGGAGAAGGGGAACACTGAAGCTTTCTTT.

A note on this clone: At one of its ends the junction is not consistent with the germline gene, which may arise from a read error. The identical CDR3 is also encoded by other nucleotide sequences in the sample. V is TRBV29-1 and J is TRBJ1-1; 8 nucleotides align to TRBD1. Germline loops: CDR1 SQVTM, CDR2 ANQGSEA. The CDR3 totals 14 residues. The CDR3: CSVETTGEKTEAFF. CDR3 bases: TGCAGCGTTGAAACGACAGGGGAAAAGACTGAGGCTTTCTTT.

The gene calls are TRBV7-9 and TRBJ2-5, with D perhaps TRBD1 (5 bases). CDR1 is SEHNR, CDR2 FQNEAQ, per germline (reference sequence). The CDR3 has 11 residues. With 1 base removed from V and 13 bases from J, the gap between germline ends came to 10 bases. CDR3 loop: CASSLGWGRYF. In DNA, the CDR3 is TGTGCCAGCAGCTTAGGCTGGGGCCGGTACTTC.

The chain joins TRBV21-1 to TRBJ2-3. TRBV21-1 counts as a pseudogene. The CDR3 sequence is 14 residues long. The CDR3 sequence is CASSKAGVTDTQYF. CDR3 DNA sequence: TGTGCCAGCAGCAAAGCGGGGGTCACAGATACGCAGTATTTT.

Regarding this clone: A single base is all that separates this from a far larger clone, so a read error is likely. Other DNA sequences in the same sample also yield this CDR3. The gene calls are TRBV4-1 and TRBJ2-5; D is perhaps TRBD2 (7 bases). The length of the CDR3 is 15 residues. Germline assignment: CDR1 MGHRA and CDR2 YSYEKL. The germline V and J ends were trimmed by 0 bases and 5 bases, with 13 bases remaining between them. The CDR3 bases are TGCGCCAGCAGCCAAGAAGGGGGGGGAGGTGAGACCCAGTACTTC. Residues: CASSQEGGGGETQYF.

CDR3 DNA: TGTGCCAGCGCCCATGAGAAGGGGCAGCCCCAGCATTTT. Encoded protein: CASAHEKGQPQHF. The chain recombines TRBV7-2 with TRBJ1-5; D might be TRBD1 (5 bases). The CDR3 consists of 13 residues. The germline gives CDR1 SGHTA, CDR2 FQGNSA. The V end lost 8 bases, the J end lost 7 bases, and 15 bases lay between the germline ends.

The chain recombines TRBV19 with TRBJ1-3, with D possibly TRBD1 on 6 matching bases. Between the trimmed V and J ends, which lost 4 bases and 0 bases, there was a span of 7 bases. The CDR3 is 14 residues long. The germline V gene encodes CDR1 LNHDA and CDR2 SQIVND (reference sequence). The CDR3 coding sequence is TGTGCCAGTAGTACACAGGGCTCTGGAAACACCATATATTTT. Its translation: CASSTQGSGNTIYF. Full variable domain (rest looked up from reference TRBV19 and TRBJ1-3): DGGITQSPKYLFRKEGQNVTLSCEQNLNHDAMYWYRQDPGQGLRLIYYSQIVNDFQKGDIAEGYSVSREKKESFPLTVTSAQKNPTAFYLCASSTQGSGNTIYFGEGSWLTVV.

This clone was recorded a few times. J is TRBJ1-1 and V is TRBV18; D gene ambiguous. The CDR3 has 14 amino acids. Germline assignment: CDR1 KGHSH and CDR2 LQKENI. Trimming removed 3 bases at V and 4 bases at J, with 12 bases between. As DNA, the CDR3 is TGTGCCAGCTCACCTCTCGGTCGGGGCACTGAAGCTTTCTTT. Residues: CASSPLGRGTEAFF.